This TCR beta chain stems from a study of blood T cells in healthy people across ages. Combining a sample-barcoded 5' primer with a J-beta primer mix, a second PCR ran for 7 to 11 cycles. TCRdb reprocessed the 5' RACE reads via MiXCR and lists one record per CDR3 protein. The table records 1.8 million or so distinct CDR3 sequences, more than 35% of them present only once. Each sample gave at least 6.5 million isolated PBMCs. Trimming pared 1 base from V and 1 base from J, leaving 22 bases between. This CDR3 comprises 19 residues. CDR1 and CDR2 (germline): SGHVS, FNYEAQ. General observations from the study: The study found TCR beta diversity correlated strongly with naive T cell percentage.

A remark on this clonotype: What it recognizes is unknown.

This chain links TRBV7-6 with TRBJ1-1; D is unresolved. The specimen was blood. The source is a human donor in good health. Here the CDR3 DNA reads TGTGCCAGCAGCTTAGTAAGCATTAGACCTTACTGGGGGAACACTGAAGCTTTCTTT. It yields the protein CASSLVSIRPYWGNTEAFF.